This TCR beta chain was recorded in a study of radiotherapy plus CTLA-4 blockade in lung cancer. The V gene end was trimmed by 3 bases and the J gene end by 6 bases; junction bases not matched to a gene: 8. The CDR3 has 16 amino acids. Germline V gives CDR1 SGHNT, CDR2 YYREEE (reference sequence). Measured with immunoSEQ multiplex PCR; TCRdb has only the in-frame clones, and not every one. The sample carries under 95,000 clones, under 90% recorded once. A few counts support this clone. Its antigen is unidentified. The study's findings and limits: Blood-borne expansion of tumor-derived TCR clones followed radiotherapy plus ipilimumab.

Treatment of patients with chemo-refractory metastatic non-small-cell lung cancer consisted of focal radiation plus CTLA-4 blockade with ipilimumab. The TCR sequence derives from a human donor with non-small cell lung cancer who had stable disease on radiotherapy plus ipilimumab. The material was peripheral blood, obtained from a patient treated with radiotherapy plus ipilimumab. The rearrangement joins TRBV5-4 to TRBJ2-3; 12 bases match TRBD2. CDR3: CASSYWTSGTGDTQYF. The CDR3 DNA reads TGTGCCAGCAGCTATTGGACTAGCGGGACCGGGGATACGCAGTATTTT.